One sample yielded the 13 T cell receptor beta chains listed below, sequenced in a study of vaccination effects on CD4 cells after COVID-19. Sequencing was performed with immunoSEQ multiplex PCR; in TCRdb, only in-frame clones are kept and a portion is missing. The profile shows about 33,000 clones, around 72% of them singletons. Peptide-pool stimulation followed by sequencing identified expanded antigen-specific CD4+ clonotypes in the ViraFEST assay. Following an approximately 10-day culture, CD4+ T cells were purified. The person's infection with SARS-CoV-2, confirmed by PCR, took place between March and December 2020. What these receptors recognize is not known. Sequencing was performed on CD4+ T cells from PBMCs cultured with HCoV-NL63 spike peptides, taken before COVID-19 vaccination. The receptor source for this set is a human donor who had a prior SARS-CoV-2 infection.

The chain employs TRBV7-2 and TRBJ2-5; 10 positions agree with TRBD2. V trimming: 5 bases; J trimming: 1 base; junction bases outside the gene matches: 1. Germline CDR1 SGHTA, CDR2 FQGNSA. The CDR3 runs to 14 residues. CDR3 in amino acids: CASSERGGQETQYF. The CDR3 DNA sequence: TGTGCCAGCAGCGAGCGGGGGGGCCAAGAGACCCAGTACTTC.

The chain recombines TRBV6-1 with TRBJ1-6, with 9 bases matching TRBD1. The V and J ends lost 2 bases and 9 bases, in that order; junction bases with no gene match: 2. CDR1 and CDR2 (germline): MNHNS, SASEGT. The length of the CDR3 is 14 residues. The CDR3 DNA sequence: TGTGCCAGCAGTGAATGGGACAGGGTTTCACCCCTCCACTTT. It specifies CASSEWDRVSPLHF.

The J gene is TRBJ1-2, the V gene TRBV6-5; 8 nucleotides match TRBD1. CDR1 and CDR2 from the germline V gene are MNHEY and SVGAGI. This CDR3 is 12 amino acids long. The V segment lost 10 bases and the J segment 8 bases; nucleotides outside the gene matches: 9. CDR3 nucleotides: TGTGCCACAAACCAGGGGGCCGAGGGCTACACCTTC. Its translation: CATNQGAEGYTF.

The chain links TRBV5-6 to TRBJ2-5; 10 bases match TRBD1. The germline V gene has CDR1 SGHDT and CDR2 YYEEEE. This CDR3 has 16 residues. J lost 5 bases, V lost 1 base, and 8 bases had no gene match. CDR3 amino acids: CASSLTRGQGQETQYF. CDR3 coding DNA: TGTGCCAGCAGCTTGACGAGGGGACAGGGGCAGGAGACCCAGTACTTC.

This chain links TRBV7-6 with TRBJ1-1, with a tentative D call TRBD1 (6 bases). The CDR3 contains 13 residues. Germline assignment: CDR1 SGHVS and CDR2 FNYEAQ. The germline V and J ends were trimmed by 5 bases and 4 bases, with 11 bases remaining between them. The CDR3 loop reads CASSVLQGTEAFF. The DNA for the CDR3 is TGTGCCAGCAGCGTACTACAGGGCACTGAAGCTTTCTTT.

The rearrangement uses TRBV4-3 and TRBJ2-7; D remains unclear. CDR1 and CDR2 (germline): LGHNA, YSLEER. This CDR3 has 20 amino acids. V shed 0 bases and J shed 1 base, with 25 bases lying between them. CDR3 coding DNA: TGCGCCAGCAGCCAAGATGTGATCCCCACACAAGCCCTCGAATCCTACGAGCAGTACTTC. It specifies CASSQDVIPTQALESYEQYF.

The V and J genes are TRBV25-1 and TRBJ2-7; 10 bases map to TRBD1. CDR3 length: 16 amino acids. Germline-derived CDR1 and CDR2 are MGHDK and SYGVNS. The J segment lost 3 bases and the V segment lost 3 bases, leaving 8 bases of the junction unmatched. CDR3 sequence reads: CASSESPGTGVYEQYF. The CDR3 bases are TGTGCCAGCAGTGAGAGTCCCGGGACAGGGGTCTACGAGCAGTACTTC.

The rearrangement joins TRBV25-1 to TRBJ1-2; no clear D gene. From germline, CDR1 is MGHDK and CDR2 SYGVNS. Trimming stripped 2 bases from V and 0 bases from J, with 13 bases between. This CDR3 is 16 amino acids long. The CDR3 reads CASSEIGTDSNYGYTF. For the CDR3, the DNA is TGTGCCAGCAGTGAAATCGGTACAGACTCTAACTATGGCTACACCTTC.

This clone came up a few times. For the CDR3, the DNA is TGTGCCAGCGGAGTGATTGTGACAGATACGCAGTATTTT. It encodes CASGVIVTDTQYF. The V and J genes are TRBV6-5 and TRBJ2-3, with no clear D. The germline V gene has CDR1 MNHEY and CDR2 SVGAGI. Trimming took 8 bases from V and 3 from J, leaving 12 bases between them. The CDR3 runs 13 residues.

This chain links TRBV5-5 with TRBJ2-2; maybe TRBD1 (6 bases). Trimming took 4 bases from V and 2 from J, leaving 21 bases between them. Germline V gene lookup returns CDR1 SGHKS and CDR2 YYEKEE (reference sequence). The CDR3 extends over 18 amino acids. CDR3 amino acids: CASSDTPAGVVNTGELFF. Written as DNA, the CDR3 is TGTGCCAGCAGCGACACCCCAGCAGGGGTCGTAAACACCGGGGAGCTGTTTTTT.

The V gene is TRBV6-1, the J gene TRBJ1-6; 7 bases map to TRBD1. Losses at the gene ends were 4 bases for V and 3 bases for J; bases not matched to a gene: 6. The CDR3 runs to 16 residues. CDR1 is MNHNS, CDR2 SASEGT, per germline. CDR3 DNA sequence: TGTGCCAGCAGTGTATTGGGACAGTTCTATAATTCACCCCTCCACTTT. Translated: CASSVLGQFYNSPLHF.

J is TRBJ1-2 and V is TRBV13; 7 bases map to TRBD1. Trimming at V came to 4 bases and at J to 4 bases, leaving 9 bases not matched to a gene. This CDR3 region has 15 residues. Germline V gene data show CDR1 as PRHDT and CDR2 as FYEKMQ (reference sequence). CDR3 loop: CASSSLGDSLYGYTF. CDR3 bases: TGTGCCAGCAGCTCATTGGGGGACAGCCTCTATGGCTACACCTTC. Combining the CDR3 with reference TRBV13 and TRBJ1-2 gives the whole variable domain AAGVIQSPRHLIKEKRETATLKCYPIPRHDTVYWYQQGPGQDPQFLISFYEKMQSDKGSIPDRFSAQQFSDYHSELNMSSLELGDSALYFCASSSLGDSLYGYTFGSGTRLTVV.

The V call is TRBV5-5, the J call TRBJ2-3; 9 nucleotides agree with TRBD1. The CDR3 loop spans 17 amino acids. V lost 0 bases, J lost 11 bases, and 16 bases stayed unmatched. CDR1 is SGHKS and CDR2 is YYEKEE in the germline V gene (reference sequence). CDR3 amino acids: CASSLVFGTGRLGGQYF. As DNA, the CDR3 is TGTGCCAGCAGCTTGGTATTTGGGACAGGGCGGCTTGGTGGGCAGTATTTT.